This section outlines one T cell receptor (beta chain) sequence together with its context. Antigen unknown. The run of the v3.0 immunoSEQ assay was at survey level. The method was immunoSEQ multiplex PCR; TCRdb's version includes in-frame clones alone and lacks a portion of them. The top ten hold roughly 12% of the sample, which has about 11,000 clones, roughly four fifths seen once. These data come from a study of long-term antiretroviral therapy in people with HIV. Study background: The earliest samples came from an era when ART typically awaited falling CD4 counts. Study-wide points: An increase in diversity followed ART, yet levels stayed below transplant donor controls.

The V end lost 2 bases, the J end lost 6 bases, and 9 bases lay between the germline ends. Germline V gene sequence: CDR1 SGHRS, CDR2 YFSETQ. The CDR3 length is 12 residues. It was in the United States that all participants with HIV were treated. Sequenced material: unsorted PBMCs, taken 1.2 years after starting antiretroviral therapy. This chain connects TRBV5-1 to TRBJ2-7; perhaps TRBD2 as D (7 bases). The source of this sequence is a man aged 35 to 55 with HIV. CDR3 coding DNA: TGCGCCAGCAGCTTCGGGGGGCCCGAGCAGTACTTC. This codes for CASSFGGPEQYF.